The following is a TCR beta chain sequence with its context. The CDR3 has 13 residues. V lost 4 bases, J lost 11 bases, and 8 bases stayed unmatched. Germline CDR1 and CDR2: MDHEN and SYDVKM. This record belongs to a study of blood T cell repertoires in COVID-19. Study overall: COVID-19 samples collected from the United States, Italy and Spain covered acute and convalescent phases. Sample material is recorded as cDNA or gDNA derived from T cells, B-cell-depleted T cells, or PBMCs.

As originally analysed: Amplification of reference gene primers was used by the study to estimate nucleated cell counts. Sequencing was performed with immunoSEQ multiplex PCR; in TCRdb, only in-frame clones are kept and a portion is missing. Clone size and the V and J calls come from that table; the DNA yielded D and trimming. The profile shows roughly 260,000 clones, roughly 87% of them singletons. The origin of this receptor is a woman in her forties or fifties who had recovered from COVID-19. Sequencing was done on a sample of peripheral blood. V is TRBV28 and J is TRBJ1-1; TRBD1 matches at 9 bases. The CDR3: CASSSGQGLDAFF. In nucleotides, the CDR3 is TGTGCCAGCAGTTCCGGACAGGGGTTAGATGCTTTCTTT.